The 21 T cell receptor beta chains given below trace back to one sample, sequenced in a study of regulatory T cells in long-lasting Graves disease. Time point indicated: newly diagnosed GD, antithyroid drugs for less than 3 months. PBMCs were the source of the RNA used for TCR sequencing. Investigators prepared the TCR beta libraries by applying iRepertoire HTBI primers and Arm-PCR of CDR3 regions. TCRdb re-derived calls from the multiplex PCR reads in MiXCR, one entry per CDR3 protein. The sample lists hundreds of thousands of distinct CDR3 sequences, roughly 15% occurring once. These data also featured in a second study, about T cells in Graves' hyperthyroidism and ophthalmopathy.

The source was peripheral blood mononuclear cells (PBMCs), collected at new diagnosis, from a patient treated with antithyroid drugs. Every receptor here comes from a woman in her twenties or thirties with Graves disease.

This clonotype was seen many times. The chain links TRBV12-3 or TRBV12-4 to TRBJ2-2, with D hard to call. Trimming cost V 0 bases and J 6 bases, with 14 bases left between them. This CDR3 has 16 amino acids. The CDR3 loop is CASSLAVPSLAGELFF. DNA of the CDR3: TGTGCCAGCAGTTTAGCCGTTCCTAGTCTCGCCGGGGAGCTGTTTTTT.

With respect to this clonotype: A far larger clone is a single base away, which makes a read error likely. The chain uses TRBV13 and TRBJ1-6; D is undetermined. This CDR3 has 15 amino acids. V was shortened by 5 bases and J by 0 bases, with 8 bases between the two germline ends. The germline V gene has CDR1 PRHDT and CDR2 FYEKMQ (reference sequence). The DNA of the CDR3 is TGTGCCAGCAGCGCGGAAAGCTCCTATAATTCACCCCTCCACTTT. This codes for CASSAESSYNSPLHF.

This clonotype was counted at least ten times. The rearrangement links TRBV20-1 to TRBJ1-2; D gene ambiguous. Germline V CDR1 and CDR2: DFQATT, SNEGSKA (reference sequence). Trimming took 6 bases from V and 3 from J, leaving 14 bases between them. This CDR3 contains 13 residues. CDR3 in DNA: TGCAGTGCACCCAGCGGTGTGGACTATGGCTACACCTTC. Amino acids: CSAPSGVDYGYTF.

This clonotype was seen many times. One junction end disagrees with the germline gene, perhaps due to a read error. The chain employs TRBV20-1 and TRBJ1-5; D not resolved. This CDR3 has 13 residues. The germline V gene encodes CDR1 DFQATT and CDR2 SNEGSKA (reference sequence). The CDR3, as DNA: TGCAGTGTTAGAAGTTTACCGAATCAGCCCCAGCATTTT. As protein: CSVRSLPNQPQHF.

This clonotype was seen only a few times. The CDR3 DNA reads TGTGCCAGCAGCGTGGGCAGGGGCAATCAGCCCCAGCATTTT. Translating it yields CASSVGRGNQPQHF. V gene TRBV9 combines with J gene TRBJ1-5, with D possibly being TRBD1 (5 bases). Deletions cut 2 bases from V and 2 bases from J, with 8 bases between. Germline loops: CDR1 SGDLS, CDR2 YYNGEE. The CDR3 sequence is 14 residues long.

This clonotype appeared a few times. V gene TRBV10-3 combines with J gene TRBJ2-1; 10 bases match TRBD2. The CDR3 loop spans 15 amino acids. Germline V CDR1 and CDR2: ENHRY, SYGVKD. The J segment lost 8 bases and the V segment lost 3 bases, leaving 7 bases of the junction unmatched. The CDR3 DNA reads as TGTGCCATCAGTGATCTAGCGGGAGTGAACGATGAGCAGTTCTTC. It specifies CAISDLAGVNDEQFF.

This clonotype was counted at least ten times. This chain uses TRBV11-2 with TRBJ2-1, with D possibly being TRBD2 (5 bases). The germline V gene encodes CDR1 SGHAT and CDR2 FQNNGV. Trimming removed 7 bases from V and 0 bases from J, with 16 bases in between. This CDR3 spans 16 amino acids. CDR3 loop: CASTARVGSSYNEQFF. The DNA of the CDR3 is TGTGCCAGCACTGCCCGTGTGGGGAGCTCCTACAATGAGCAGTTCTTC.

This clonotype was seen repeatedly, ten times or more. The chain employs TRBV11-1 and TRBJ2-3; D unclear. Germline V gene lookup returns CDR1 SGHAT and CDR2 FQDESV (reference sequence). V lost 1 base and J lost 4, with 12 bases in between. CDR3 size: 15 residues. CDR3 sequence (DNA): TGTGCCAGCAGCTTAGACTGGGCCCCACCAGATACGCAGTATTTT. As protein: CASSLDWAPPDTQYF.

The rearrangement uses TRBV20-1 and TRBJ2-5, with TRBD1 matching over 8 bases. The CDR3 is 17 residues long. From germline, CDR1 is DFQATT and CDR2 SNEGSKA (reference sequence). The V gene end was trimmed by 1 base and the J gene end by 7 bases; junction bases not matched to a gene: 17. Here the CDR3 DNA reads TGCAGTGCTAGAGCGAATAATCCGGGACAGGATTTCCGGACCCAGTACTTC. As protein: CSARANNPGQDFRTQYF.

The chain employs TRBV28 and TRBJ2-4; 9 bases map to TRBD2. V was clipped by 3 bases and J by 0 bases; unmatched bases: 6. Germline CDR1 MDHEN, CDR2 SYDVKM. There are 17 residues in the CDR3. The CDR3 protein is CASSFRREGIAKNIQYF. CDR3 DNA sequence: TGTGCCAGCAGTTTTCGGCGGGAGGGGATAGCCAAAAACATTCAGTACTTC.

This clonotype was recorded many times. The chain uses TRBV24-1 and TRBJ1-2; a weak D match, TRBD1 (5 bases). The CDR3 length is 14 residues. The germline CDR1 and CDR2 sequences are KGHDR and SFDVKD. V dropped 5 bases and J dropped 3 bases, with 12 bases sitting between them. CDR3 coding DNA: TGTGCCACCAGTGGTTTCGACAGAGACTATGGCTACACCTTC. As protein: CATSGFDRDYGYTF.

In this sample, this clonotype turned up many times. The V and J genes are TRBV15 and TRBJ1-1; D ambiguous. CDR1 is LNHNV, CDR2 YYDKDF, per germline (reference sequence). The CDR3 totals 12 residues. V gave up 0 bases and J gave up 8 bases, with 7 bases separating them. The CDR3 loop reads CATSRDRREAFF. In DNA, the CDR3 is TGTGCCACCAGCAGAGATCGCAGGGAAGCTTTCTTT.

The chain carries TRBV30 and TRBJ2-5, with D unclear. The CDR3 extends over 12 amino acids. V dropped 4 bases and J dropped 1 base, with 7 bases sitting between them. Germline loops: CDR1 GTSNPN, CDR2 SVGIG (reference sequence). The CDR3 DNA follows: TGTGCCTGGATGCGGCTCCAAGAGACCCAGTACTTC. It codes for CAWMRLQETQYF.

This clonotype has a single count. A read error may explain this, as a much larger clone is one base away. The chain has TRBV20-1 and TRBJ1-5, with 8 nucleotides matching TRBD1. The CDR3 consists of 16 residues. Germline trimming cut 6 bases from V and 6 bases from J; bases unmatched to any gene: 16. CDR1 is DFQATT, CDR2 SNEGSKA, per germline (reference sequence). The CDR3 region is CSARRLQGGLCQPQHF. In DNA form, the CDR3 reads TGCAGTGCCAGACGCCTACAGGGGGGTCTGTGTCAGCCCCAGCATTTT.

This clonotype came up many times. Compared with germline, one end of the junction differs, possibly owing to a read error. The V gene is TRBV5-1, the J gene TRBJ2-3, with D possibly matching TRBD2 (5 bases). The CDR3 covers 13 residues. Germline values: CDR1 SGHRS, CDR2 YFSETQ. CDR3 coding DNA: TGTGCCAGCAGTTTAGGGAGTCCAGATACGCAGTATTTT. This translates into CASSLGSPDTQYF.

The V call is TRBV5-1, the J call TRBJ1-1, with TRBD1 as a possible D gene (6 bases). V was pared by 4 bases and J by 1 base, with 14 bases between. Germline loops: CDR1 SGHRS, CDR2 YFSETQ. The CDR3 has 15 residues. For the CDR3, the DNA is TGCGCCAGCAGCAAGGGGGACACCTGGAACACTGAAGCTTTCTTT. It yields the protein CASSKGDTWNTEAFF.

This clonotype was seen at least ten times. The chain joins TRBV27 to TRBJ2-7; D not certain. Germline lookup yields CDR1 MNHEY and CDR2 SMNVEV (reference sequence). Trimming removed 5 bases from V and 1 base from J, with 15 bases in between. The CDR3 spans 15 residues. CDR3 bases: TGTGCCAGCAGTCTGAGATTGGACGGATCCTACGAGCAGTACTTC. Translating gives CASSLRLDGSYEQYF.

This clonotype came up many times. V gene TRBV7-2 combines with J gene TRBJ2-2; 11 bases are shared with TRBD2. The ends lost 5 bases at V and 8 bases at J; junction bases unmatched: 4. CDR3 length: 14 residues. The germline CDR1 and CDR2 sequences are SGHTA and FQGNSA. CDR3 DNA: TGTGCCAGCAGCCCCCGGACTAGCGGGGGGGAGCTGTTTTTT. Protein sequence: CASSPRTSGGELFF.

CDR3 amino acids: CASSPGNVGEQYF. CDR3 bases: TGTGCCAGCAGCCCCGGGAACGTGGGCGAGCAGTACTTC. The genes are TRBV5-4 and TRBJ2-7; a weak D match, TRBD2 (5 bases). This CDR3 spans 13 amino acids. Germline V lookup: CDR1 SGHNT, CDR2 YYREEE (reference sequence). V was pared by 4 bases and J by 6 bases, with 14 bases between.

The rearrangement uses TRBV20-1 and TRBJ2-1; 7 nucleotides line up with TRBD2. Looked up from germline, CDR1 is DFQATT and CDR2 is SNEGSKA (reference sequence). This CDR3 has 16 amino acids. The trim removed 6 bases at V and 0 bases at J, leaving 11 bases unmatched. The CDR3 DNA reads TGCAGTGCCCCTCGGGTAGCGGGTAGCTCCTACAATGAGCAGTTCTTC. It specifies CSAPRVAGSSYNEQFF.

About this clonotype: A read error may explain this, as a much larger clone is one base away. CDR3 nucleotide sequence: TGTGCCAGCAGTTACGTAGAGACCCAGTACTTC. Translation: CASSYVETQYF. The chain uses TRBV6-5 and TRBJ2-5; no clear D. V dropped 2 bases and J dropped 4 bases, with 2 bases sitting between them. This CDR3 has 11 amino acids. In germline, CDR1 is MNHEY, CDR2 SVGAGI.